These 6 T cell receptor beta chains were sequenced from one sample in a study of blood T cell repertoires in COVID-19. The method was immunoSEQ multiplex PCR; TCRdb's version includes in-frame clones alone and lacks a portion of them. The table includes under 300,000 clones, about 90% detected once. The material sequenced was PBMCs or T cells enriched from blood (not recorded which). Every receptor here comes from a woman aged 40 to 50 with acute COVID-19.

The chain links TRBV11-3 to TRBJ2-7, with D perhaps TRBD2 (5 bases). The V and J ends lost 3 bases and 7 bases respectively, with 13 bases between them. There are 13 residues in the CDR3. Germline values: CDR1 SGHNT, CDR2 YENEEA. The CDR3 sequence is CASSFRFPGEQYF. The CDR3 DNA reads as TGTGCCAGCAGCTTCCGCTTCCCGGGAGAGCAGTACTTC.

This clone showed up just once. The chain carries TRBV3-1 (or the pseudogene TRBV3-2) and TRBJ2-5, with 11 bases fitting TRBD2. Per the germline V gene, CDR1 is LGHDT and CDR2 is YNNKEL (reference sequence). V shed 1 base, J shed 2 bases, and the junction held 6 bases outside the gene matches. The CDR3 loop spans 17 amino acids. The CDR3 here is CASSQVLTSGTQETQYF. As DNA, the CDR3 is TGTGCCAGCAGCCAAGTCCTGACTAGCGGGACTCAAGAGACCCAGTACTTC.

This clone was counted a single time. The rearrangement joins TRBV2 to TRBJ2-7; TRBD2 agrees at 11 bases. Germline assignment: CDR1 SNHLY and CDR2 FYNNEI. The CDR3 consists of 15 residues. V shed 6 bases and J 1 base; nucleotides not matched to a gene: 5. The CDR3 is CASRMGLAVSYEQYF. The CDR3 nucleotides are TGTGCCAGCAGAATGGGACTAGCGGTTTCCTACGAGCAGTACTTC.

DNA of the CDR3: TGTGCCAGCAGTCAGGGACTAGCGGTCTACAATGAGCAGTTCTTC. Translated, it gives CASSQGLAVYNEQFF. The chain uses TRBV7-9 and TRBJ2-1, with 11 bases that match TRBD2. Per germline, CDR1 SEHNR and CDR2 FQNEAQ (reference sequence). There are 15 residues in the CDR3. V was pared by 6 bases and J by 3 bases, with 4 bases of the junction left unmatched.

Written as DNA, the CDR3 is TGTGCTAGTGGTTTAGGGGCCGATGACACCATATATTTT. Encoded protein: CASGLGADDTIYF. The V gene is TRBV12-5, the J gene TRBJ1-3, with a possible D match to TRBD1 (5 bases). Germline CDR1 LGHNT, CDR2 FRNRAP. Trimming left V 3 bases short and J 8 bases short, with 11 bases between. The length of the CDR3 is 13 residues.

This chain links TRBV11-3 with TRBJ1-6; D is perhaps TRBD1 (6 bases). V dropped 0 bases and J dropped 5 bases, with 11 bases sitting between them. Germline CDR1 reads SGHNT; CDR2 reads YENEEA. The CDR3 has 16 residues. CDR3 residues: CASSLDRTGNNSPLHF. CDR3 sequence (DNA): TGTGCCAGCAGCTTAGATCGAACAGGGAATAATTCACCCCTCCACTTT.